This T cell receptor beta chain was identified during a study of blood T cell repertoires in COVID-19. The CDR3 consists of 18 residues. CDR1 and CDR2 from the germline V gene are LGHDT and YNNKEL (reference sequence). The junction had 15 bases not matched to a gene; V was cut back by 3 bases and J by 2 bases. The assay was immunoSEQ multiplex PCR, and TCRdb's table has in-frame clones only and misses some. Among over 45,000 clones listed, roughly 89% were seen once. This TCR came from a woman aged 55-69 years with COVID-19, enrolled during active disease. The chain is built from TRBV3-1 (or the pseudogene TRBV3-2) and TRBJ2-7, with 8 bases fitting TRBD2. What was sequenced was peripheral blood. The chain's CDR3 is CASSHINPTRGGTYEQYF. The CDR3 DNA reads TGTGCCAGCAGCCACATCAACCCCACTCGCGGGGGGACCTACGAGCAGTACTTC.